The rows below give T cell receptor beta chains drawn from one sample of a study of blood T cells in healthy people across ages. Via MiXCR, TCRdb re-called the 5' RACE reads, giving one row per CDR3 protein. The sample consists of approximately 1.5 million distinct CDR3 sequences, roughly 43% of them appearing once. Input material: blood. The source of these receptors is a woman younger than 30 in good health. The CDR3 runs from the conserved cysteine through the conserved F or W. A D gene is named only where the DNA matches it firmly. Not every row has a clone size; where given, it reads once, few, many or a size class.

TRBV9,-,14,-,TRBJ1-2,CASSVEGSWNGYTF,TGTGCCAGCAGCGTAGAGGGGAGTTGGAATGGCTACACCTTC
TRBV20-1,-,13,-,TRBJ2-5,CSATVGHSETQYF,TGCAGTGCAACGGTGGGACATTCGGAGACCCAGTACTTC
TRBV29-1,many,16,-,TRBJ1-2,CSVDWVQTRANYGYTF,TGCAGCGTTGATTGGGTGCAAACACGAGCTAACTATGGCTACACCTTC
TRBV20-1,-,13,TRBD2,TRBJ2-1,CSARTSGTNEQFF,TGCAGTGCGAGGACTAGCGGGACCAATGAGCAGTTCTTC
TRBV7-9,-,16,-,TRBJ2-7,CASSLALGISSYEQYF,TGTGCCAGCAGCTTAGCGCTGGGGATTAGCTCCTACGAGCAGTACTTC
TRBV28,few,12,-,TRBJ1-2,CASRALNYGYTF,TGTGCCAGCAGGGCCCTTAACTATGGCTACACCTTC
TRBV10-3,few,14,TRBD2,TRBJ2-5,CAISEESGGKTQYF,TGTGCCATCAGTGAGGAGAGCGGGGGGAAGACCCAGTACTTC
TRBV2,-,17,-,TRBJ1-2,CASPSRSDPAKLYGYTF,TGTGCCAGCCCTAGTAGAAGCGACCCGGCGAAGCTCTATGGCTACACCTTC
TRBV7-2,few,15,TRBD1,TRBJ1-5,CASSLETGENQPQHF,TGTGCCAGCAGCTTGGAGACAGGGGAAAATCAGCCCCAGCATTTT
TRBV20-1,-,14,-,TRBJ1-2,CSARDSATNYGYTF,TGCAGTGCTAGAGATTCGGCAACGAACTATGGCTACACCTTC
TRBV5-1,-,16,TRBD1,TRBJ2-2,CASSLEQGGFTGELFF,TGCGCCAGCAGCTTGGAACAGGGGGGATTCACCGGGGAGCTGTTTTTT
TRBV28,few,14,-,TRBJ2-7,CASSLGTRVTAQYF,TGTGCCAGCAGTTTAGGGACAAGGGTTACGGCCCAGTACTTC
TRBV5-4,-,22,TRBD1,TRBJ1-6,CASSLFLRADRCSALGNSPLHF,TGTGCCAGCAGCTTATTCCTTAGGGCGGACAGGTGTTCTGCCCTTGGTAATTCACCCCTCCACTTT
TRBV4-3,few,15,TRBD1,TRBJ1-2,CASSATTGGLYGYTF,TGCGCCAGCAGCGCTACGACAGGGGGCCTCTATGGCTACACCTTC
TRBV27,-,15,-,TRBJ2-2,CASGGATDLTGELFF,TGTGCCAGCGGGGGAGCGACAGACCTCACCGGGGAGCTGTTTTTT
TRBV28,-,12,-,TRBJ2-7,CASSLLSSRQYF,TGTGCCAGCAGCCTGCTTAGCTCACGGCAGTACTTC
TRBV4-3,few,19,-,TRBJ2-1,CASSLLVGIAGKGYNEQFF,TGCGCCAGCAGCCTTCTCGTAGGCATCGCGGGCAAGGGCTACAATGAGCAGTTCTTC
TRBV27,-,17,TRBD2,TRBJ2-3,CASSTPGLARSTDTQYF,TGTGCCAGCAGTACGCCGGGACTAGCAAGAAGCACAGATACGCAGTATTTT
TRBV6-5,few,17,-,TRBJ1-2,CASSYPLGTSGAYGYTF,TGTGCCAGCAGTTACCCGCTGGGGACCTCAGGGGCCTATGGCTACACCTTC
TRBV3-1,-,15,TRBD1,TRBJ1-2,CASSHLDRGKYGYTF,TGTGCCAGCAGCCATTTGGACAGGGGGAAATATGGCTACACCTTC
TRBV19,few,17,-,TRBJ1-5,CASSIGSRVGGNQPQHF,TGTGCCAGTAGTATAGGGAGCAGGGTTGGTGGCAATCAGCCCCAGCATTTT
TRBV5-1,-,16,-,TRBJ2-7,CASSITGQTSYNEQYF,TGCGCCAGCAGCATAACAGGACAGACCTCCTACAATGAGCAGTACTTC
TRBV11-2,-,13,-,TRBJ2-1,CASSLEVPNEQFF,TGTGCCAGCAGCTTAGAGGTGCCGAATGAGCAGTTCTTC
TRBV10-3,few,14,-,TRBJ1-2,CAISESSRGYGYTF,TGTGCCATCAGTGAGTCCAGCAGGGGATATGGCTACACCTTC
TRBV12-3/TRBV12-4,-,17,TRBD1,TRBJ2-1,CASSLRTGSLFFNEQFF,TGTGCCAGCAGTTTAAGGACAGGGTCCCTTTTTTTTAATGAGCAGTTCTTC
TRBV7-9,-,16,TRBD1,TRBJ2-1,CASSLVSGTASYEQFF,TGTGCCAGCAGCTTAGTATCCGGGACAGCCTCCTACGAGCAGTTCTTC
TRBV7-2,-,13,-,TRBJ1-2,CASSSARREGYTF,TGTGCCAGCAGCTCAGCCCGGAGGGAAGGCTACACCTTC
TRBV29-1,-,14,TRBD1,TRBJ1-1,CSVGGVQGVTEAFF,TGCAGCGTTGGTGGGGTTCAGGGGGTGACTGAAGCTTTCTTT
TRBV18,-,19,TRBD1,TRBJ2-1,CASSPFSDRGIGSYNEQFF,TGTGCCAGCTCACCCTTCTCGGACAGGGGGATTGGCTCCTACAATGAGCAGTTCTTC
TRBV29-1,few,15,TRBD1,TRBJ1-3,CSVVVRGFSGNTIYF,TGCAGCGTTGTTGTCAGGGGGTTTTCTGGAAACACCATATATTTT
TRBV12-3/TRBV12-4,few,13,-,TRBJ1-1,CASSFGGEGEAFF,TGTGCCAGCAGTTTCGGAGGGGAAGGTGAAGCTTTCTTT
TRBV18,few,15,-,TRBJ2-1,CASSTWGLVYNEQFF,TGTGCCAGCTCCACGTGGGGATTGGTCTACAATGAGCAGTTCTTC
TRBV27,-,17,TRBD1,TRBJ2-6,CASSLTTGVSGANVLTF,TGTGCCAGCAGTTTAACCACAGGGGTATCTGGGGCCAACGTCCTGACTTTC
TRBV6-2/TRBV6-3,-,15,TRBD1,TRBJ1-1,CASTTGDLGNTEAFF,TGTGCCAGCACAACAGGGGACCTGGGGAACACTGAAGCTTTCTTT
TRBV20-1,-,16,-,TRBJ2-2,CSARERTGAHTGELFF,TGCAGTGCTAGGGAACGAACGGGAGCGCACACCGGGGAGCTGTTTTTT
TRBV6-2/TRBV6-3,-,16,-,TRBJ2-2,CASSFDSTLHTGELFF,TGTGCCAGCAGTTTCGACAGCACTCTACACACCGGGGAGCTGTTTTTT
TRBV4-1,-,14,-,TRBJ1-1,CASSHGGTNTEAFF,TGCGCCAGCAGCCATGGAGGTACGAACACTGAAGCTTTCTTT
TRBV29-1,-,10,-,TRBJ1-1,CSVDHTEAFF,TGCAGCGTTGATCACACTGAAGCTTTCTTT
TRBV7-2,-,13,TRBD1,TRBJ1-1,CASSPRDRREAFF,TGTGCCAGCAGCCCTCGGGACAGAAGAGAAGCTTTCTTT
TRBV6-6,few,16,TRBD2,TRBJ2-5,CASSKGLAGGRETQYF,TGTGCCAGCAGTAAAGGACTAGCGGGGGGGAGAGAGACCCAGTACTTC
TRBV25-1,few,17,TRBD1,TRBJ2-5,CASSASPEGAPQETQYF,TGTGCCAGCAGCGCGTCCCCCGAGGGGGCACCCCAAGAGACCCAGTACTTC
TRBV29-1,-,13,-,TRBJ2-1,CSVVEESYNEQFF,TGCAGCGTTGTTGAGGAGTCCTACAATGAGCAGTTCTTC
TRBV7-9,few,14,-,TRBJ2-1,CASSRIRAHNEQFF,TGTGCCAGCAGCAGGATTCGAGCCCACAATGAGCAGTTCTTC
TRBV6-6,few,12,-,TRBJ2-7,CASRESLYEQYF,TGTGCCAGCAGGGAGTCGTTATACGAGCAGTACTTC
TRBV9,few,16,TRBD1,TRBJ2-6,CASSTGTSSGANVLTF,TGTGCCAGCTCGACAGGGACGTCTTCAGGGGCCAACGTCCTGACTTTC
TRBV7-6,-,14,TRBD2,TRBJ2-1,CASSPDRRGDEQFF,TGTGCCAGCAGCCCGGATAGGCGGGGGGATGAGCAGTTCTTC
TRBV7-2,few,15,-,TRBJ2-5,CASSFGPLAGETQYF,TGTGCCAGCAGCTTTGGGCCCCTAGCAGGGGAGACCCAGTACTTC
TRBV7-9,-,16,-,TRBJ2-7,CASSLEEGPSSYEQYF,TGTGCCAGCAGCTTAGAGGAGGGGCCCAGCTCCTACGAGCAGTACTTC
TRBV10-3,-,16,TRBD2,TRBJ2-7,CAISASGTRINYEQYF,TGTGCCATCAGTGCCAGCGGGACTCGTATTAACTACGAGCAGTACTTC
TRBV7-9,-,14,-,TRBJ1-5,CASSFGRRDQPQHF,TGTGCCAGCAGCTTCGGGAGGCGGGATCAGCCCCAGCATTTT
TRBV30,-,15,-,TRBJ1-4,CAWREGTSANEKLFF,TGTGCCTGGAGAGAAGGGACATCGGCTAATGAAAAACTGTTTTTT
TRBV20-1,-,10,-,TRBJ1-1,CSVGRTEAFF,TGCAGTGTCGGGCGGACTGAAGCTTTCTTT